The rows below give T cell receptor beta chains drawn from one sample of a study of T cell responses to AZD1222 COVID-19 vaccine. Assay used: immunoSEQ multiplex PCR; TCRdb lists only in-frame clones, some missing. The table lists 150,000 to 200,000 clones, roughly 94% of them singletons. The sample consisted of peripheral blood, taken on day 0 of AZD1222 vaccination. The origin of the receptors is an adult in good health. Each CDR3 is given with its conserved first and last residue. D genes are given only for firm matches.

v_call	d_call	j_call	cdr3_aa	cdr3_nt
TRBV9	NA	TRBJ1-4	CASSVDKGSNEKLFF	TGTGCCAGCAGCGTGGATAAGGGCTCAAATGAAAAACTGTTTTTT
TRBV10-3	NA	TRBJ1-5	CAISGHRGSNQPQHF	TGTGCCATCAGTGGACACCGAGGTAGCAATCAGCCCCAGCATTTT
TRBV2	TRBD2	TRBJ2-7	CASRLAGGGGFYEQYF	TGTGCGAGCCGGCTAGCGGGAGGAGGGGGGTTTTACGAGCAGTACTTC
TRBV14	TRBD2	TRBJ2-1	CASSLLAGWDEQFF	TGTGCCAGCAGCCTACTAGCGGGGTGGGATGAGCAGTTCTTC
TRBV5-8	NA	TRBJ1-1	CASSLGMEAFF	TGTGCCAGCAGCTTGGGTATGGAGGCTTTCTTT
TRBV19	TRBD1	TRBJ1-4	CASTYPGQGEKLFF	TGTGCCAGTACCTATCCGGGACAGGGTGAAAAACTGTTTTTT
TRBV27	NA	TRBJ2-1	CASSLTGSIYNEQFF	TGTGCCAGCAGTTTAACCGGGAGTATCTACAATGAGCAGTTCTTC
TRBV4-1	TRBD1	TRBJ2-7	CASSQPSTGDEQYF	TGCGCCAGCAGCCAACCTTCTACAGGGGACGAGCAGTACTTC
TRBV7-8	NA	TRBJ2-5	CASSARRTQETQYF	TGTGCCAGCAGCGCTAGACGGACTCAAGAGACCCAGTACTTC
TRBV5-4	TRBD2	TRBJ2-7	CASSYGLADSYEQYF	TGTGCCAGCAGCTACGGACTAGCGGACTCCTACGAGCAGTACTTC
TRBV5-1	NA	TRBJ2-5	CASSLASFGEETQYF	TGCGCCAGCAGCTTGGCCTCGTTCGGGGAAGAGACCCAGTACTTC
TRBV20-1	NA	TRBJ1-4	CSAIQREKLFF	TGCAGTGCTATACAGAGAGAAAAACTGTTTTTT
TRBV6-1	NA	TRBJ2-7	CASSEPDRRVYEQYF	TGTGCCAGCAGTGAACCCGACAGGAGAGTCTACGAGCAGTACTTC